This T cell receptor (beta chain) was recovered during a study of blood T cells in healthy people across ages (dated by TCRdb to between 2015 and 2017). Regarding the research as a whole: Template switching captured roughly one uniquely barcoded TCR beta cDNA molecule per two T cells in model experiments. To track age-related changes in TCR beta repertoire diversity, the study relied on deep sequencing normalized with unique cDNA molecular identifiers. To avoid experimental bias, donors of different ages were spread randomly across the sequencing lanes. Four age groups were formed from the donors: young (average about 16 years), middle-aged (around 41), aged (about 62) and long-lived (roughly 81). Using the same blood draw, the study looked at two additional independent replicas of 1 million unique cDNA reads for two donors, one aged 18 to 30 and the other aged 80 or older.

Systemically healthy Caucasian individuals from Russia, roughly 40 in total and aged about 6 to 90 years, were included as donors. Each donor gave 9 to 10 milliliters of peripheral blood, collected into EDTA-treated Vacutainer tubes. Ficoll-Paque density-gradient centrifugation was used to isolate PBMCs, with at least 7 million per sample. Trizol reagent was used to extract total RNA from the PBMCs, yielding at least 6 micrograms per sample. For every donor, an aliquot of PBMCs went through flow cytometry to measure the percentages of naive CD45RAhigh/CD27high T cells. The library was produced with 5' RACE. Sequencing was performed on an Illumina HiSeq 2500. A second PCR of about 6 to 12 cycles was run with a J-beta primer mix and a sample-barcoded 5' primer. A template-switch 5' adaptor carrying 12 random nucleotides introduced a unique molecular identifier onto each TCR beta cDNA molecule. Each sample yielded at least 3 million CDR3-containing paired-end reads. First-strand cDNA was synthesized from all RNA with the Mint cDNA synthesis kit, primed by a TRBC-specific oligonucleotide. All cDNA was treated with uracil-DNA glycosylase and then went through a first 18-cycle PCR with the universal primers M1SS and BC2_uni_R. Per the original workflow: For normalization, 1 million high-quality reads were randomly selected from each sample, with every read carrying a distinct molecular identifier. Instead of being binned into consensus sequences, reads that shared molecular identifiers were thrown out. MiTCR, with a Q25 quality threshold and the strictest error-elimination algorithm, was used for CDR3 identification, clonotype clustering and error correction. Lower-bound total TCR beta diversity was estimated with a nonparametric unseen species model using Euler transformation. TCRdb redid the processing of the public reads, applying fastp at Q25 and MiXCR, and retained in-frame beta chains. For every CDR3 protein sequence, its rows merge into one entry that carries the most common genes and DNA. V and J calls and clone size were set by TCRdb, not the authors. The sample has approximately 800,000 distinct CDR3 sequences on record, roughly 53% of them singletons. Jointly, the top ten make up roughly two fifths of the sample.

This clonotype occurred a few times. The clone's antigen remains unknown. Within one base of it there is no much larger clone, and no base qualities were kept. CDR1 and CDR2 (ENHRY, SYGVKD) derive from the germline V gene. Cut back by 6 bases and 0 bases, the V and J ends lie 7 bases apart. The CDR3 covers 13 residues, taking in both the cysteine and the phenylalanine. Only CDR3 DNA remains: 39 bases, in frame from the first base. Points the paper makes about the study in general: The percentage of naive T cells measured by flow cytometry correlated strongly with observed TCR beta diversity. Estimates of total diversity based on one million sequenced T cells were considered lower bounds and underestimates. As age increased, observed TCR beta diversity per million T cells dropped in a roughly linear way, and a significant reduction was already evident by age 40. Because the CMV infection status of the donors was unknown, age-related changes in expanded clonotypes may potentially have been confounded. The long-lived group showed more naive CD4+ T cells, fewer expanded clones and increased TCR diversity than the aged group, suggesting age selection. Because profiling used bulk unsorted PBMCs, naive and antigen-experienced compartments could not be compared conclusively.

The origin of this receptor is a man older than 75 in good health. The sample was blood. This sequence uses TRBV10-3 and TRBJ2-3; the D gene assignment is ambiguous. The CDR3 has the sequence CAIRQPSTDTQYF. The bases read TGTGCCATCAGGCAACCTAGCACAGATACGCAGTATTTT.